A single sample is the source of the 13 T cell receptor beta chains below, sequenced in a study of blood T cell repertoires in COVID-19. Measured with immunoSEQ multiplex PCR; TCRdb has only the in-frame clones, and not every one. This repertoire shows approximately 220,000 clones, about 85% found once; its top ten account for approximately 5.1%. Sequenced material: peripheral blood. These receptors all come from an older woman who had recovered from COVID-19.

The chain combines TRBV2 with TRBJ1-6; D call uncertain. Germline V lookup: CDR1 SNHLY, CDR2 FYNNEI. The ends were cut back, 7 bases at V and 14 bases at J, with 15 bases in the middle. This CDR3 contains 12 residues. The CDR3 nucleotides are TGTGCCAGCATGAAATCTGCCAGTGCCCTCCACTTT. It encodes CASMKSASALHF. The full variable domain, rest sourced from reference TRBV2 and TRBJ1-6, is EPEVTQTPSHQVTQMGQEVILRCVPISNHLYFYWYRQILGQKVEFLVSFYNNEISEKSEIFDDQFSVERPDGSNFTLKIRSTKLEDSAMYFCASMKSASALHFGNGTRLTVT.

This clone has just a few counts. This chain links TRBV30 with TRBJ1-1, with a weak D call TRBD1 (6 bases). The CDR3 consists of 14 residues. From germline, CDR1 is GTSNPN and CDR2 SVGIG (reference sequence). With 3 bases removed from V and 0 bases from J, the gap between germline ends came to 11 bases. Here the CDR3 DNA reads TGTGCCTGGAGGAGGACAGACCTGAACACTGAAGCTTTCTTT. This gives the protein CAWRRTDLNTEAFF.

The chain employs TRBV10-3 and TRBJ2-3; D is unresolved. Germline-derived CDR1 and CDR2 are ENHRY and SYGVKD. The CDR3 is made up of 12 amino acids. V was shortened by 3 bases and J by 4 bases, with 5 bases between the two germline ends. The CDR3, as DNA: TGTGCCATCAGTGAACAGCCAGATACGCAGTATTTT. The encoded protein is CAISEQPDTQYF.

The chain couples TRBV27 to TRBJ2-1; 8 nucleotides agree with TRBD2. V lost 3 bases and J lost 0; bases outside the gene matches: 4. In germline, CDR1 is MNHEY, CDR2 SMNVEV (reference sequence). The CDR3 totals 16 residues. CDR3 nucleotides: TGTGCCAGCAGTTTGACGGGGGGGCTCTCCTACAATGAGCAGTTCTTC. This gives the protein CASSLTGGLSYNEQFF.

The chain uses TRBV19 and TRBJ1-2; 9 nucleotides line up with TRBD1. The J segment lost 0 bases and the V segment lost 7 bases, leaving 6 bases of the junction unmatched. Germline CDR1 reads LNHDA; CDR2 reads SQIVND (reference sequence). There are 15 residues in the CDR3. This chain's CDR3 is CASTPGQGSNYGYTF. The CDR3 nucleotides are TGTGCCAGTACCCCGGGACAGGGCTCTAACTATGGCTACACCTTC.

The chain is built from TRBV11-3 and TRBJ2-2; TRBD2 agrees at 11 bases. CDR1 and CDR2 from the germline V gene are SGHNT and YENEEA. After removal of 6 bases from V and 7 bases from J, the junction contained 10 bases not matched to a gene. The CDR3 runs 16 residues. The CDR3 sequence: CASSPPGLAASGELFF. Written as DNA, the CDR3 is TGTGCCAGCAGTCCACCGGGACTAGCGGCGAGCGGGGAGCTGTTTTTT. The variable domain in full, with the rest retrieved from reference TRBV11-3 and TRBJ2-2, is EAGVVQSPRYKIIEKKQPVAFWCNPISGHNTLYWYLQNLGQGPELLIRYENEEAVDDSQLPKDRFSAERLKGVDSTLKIQPAELGDSAVYLCASSPPGLAASGELFFGEGSRLTVL.

The chain has TRBV5-4 and TRBJ2-7; 10 bases agree with TRBD2. CDR1 SGHNT and CDR2 YYREEE come from the germline V gene (reference sequence). The trim removed 4 bases at V and 6 bases at J, leaving 10 bases unmatched. The CDR3 totals 15 residues. For the CDR3, the DNA is TGTGCCAGCAGCCGGGGTACTAGCGGGGTTGTCGAGCAGTACTTC. Its protein product is CASSRGTSGVVEQYF.

The chain combines TRBV29-1 with TRBJ1-4; the D is unclear. Trimming removed 6 bases from V and 4 bases from J, with 15 bases in between. Looked up from germline, CDR1 is SQVTM and CDR2 is ANQGSEA. The CDR3 runs to 14 residues. The CDR3 protein is CSVGKGGGNEKLFF. The CDR3 DNA reads TGCAGCGTCGGAAAGGGAGGCGGTAATGAAAAACTGTTTTTT.

This clone was seen a few times. The chain carries TRBV7-2 and TRBJ1-1; 8 bases fit TRBD1. V lost 5 bases, J lost 0 bases, and 2 bases stayed unmatched. Looked up from germline, CDR1 is SGHTA and CDR2 is FQGNSA. The CDR3 has 14 residues. Written as DNA, the CDR3 is TGTGCCAGCAGCCCACAGGGGGTGAACACTGAAGCTTTCTTT. Translated, it gives CASSPQGVNTEAFF.

The V gene is TRBV7-9, the J gene TRBJ1-2; possibly TRBD1 for D (5 bases). Trimming left V 5 bases short and J 8 bases short, with 21 bases between. This CDR3 contains 15 residues. Germline values: CDR1 SEHNR, CDR2 FQNEAQ (reference sequence). In DNA, the CDR3 is TGTGCCAGCAGCGCAAATCAGGGAAGGTTGGAGGGCTACACCTTC. Translated, it gives CASSANQGRLEGYTF.

This sequence joins TRBV2 and TRBJ2-7; 8 nucleotides align to TRBD2. The germline V gene has CDR1 SNHLY and CDR2 FYNNEI. The CDR3 runs 14 residues. V gave up 6 bases and J gave up 0 bases; unmatched junction bases: 4. The CDR3 DNA reads as TGTGCCAGCAGGGGCGGGGGGATCTCCTACGAGCAGTACTTC. Translating gives CASRGGGISYEQYF.

The rearrangement joins TRBV7-2 to TRBJ1-5, with TRBD1 matching over 8 bases. The CDR3 sequence is 14 residues long. Germline V gene lookup returns CDR1 SGHTA and CDR2 FQGNSA. The junction had 4 bases not matched to a gene; V was cut back by 5 bases and J by 4 bases. CDR3 loop: CASSRTGNNQPQHF. CDR3 sequence (DNA): TGTGCCAGCAGCCGGACAGGGAATAATCAGCCCCAGCATTTT.

The gene calls are TRBV11-2 and TRBJ2-3; D possibly corresponds to TRBD2 (5 bases). The ends were cut back, 6 bases at V and 2 bases at J, with 15 bases in the middle. Germline V gene lookup returns CDR1 SGHAT and CDR2 FQNNGV. The length of the CDR3 is 15 residues. The CDR3: CASSHLASATDTQYF. The CDR3 DNA sequence: TGTGCCAGCAGTCACCTAGCCTCCGCCACAGATACGCAGTATTTT.